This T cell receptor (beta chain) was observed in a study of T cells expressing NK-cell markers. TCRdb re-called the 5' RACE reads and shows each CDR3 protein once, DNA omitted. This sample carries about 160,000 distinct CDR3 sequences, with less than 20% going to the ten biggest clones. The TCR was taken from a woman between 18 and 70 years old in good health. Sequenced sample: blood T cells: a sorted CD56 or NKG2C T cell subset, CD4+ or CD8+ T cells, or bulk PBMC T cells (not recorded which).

The CDR3 loop reads CASSPSGTGGQETQYF. The rearrangement links TRBV5-1 to TRBJ2-5; absent DNA, TCRdb's TRBD1 call cannot be checked. The CDR3 has 16 amino acids. Per germline, CDR1 SGHRS and CDR2 YFSETQ.